The 26 T cell receptor beta chains below come from one sample, sequenced in a study of T cells in Graves' hyperthyroidism and ophthalmopathy. RNA transcripts provided the source from which TCR beta CDR3 regions were amplified. TCR CDR3 underwent first-round RT-PCR with the HTBI primer set. One entry per CDR3 protein results from TCRdb running MiXCR on the multiplex PCR reads. The sample includes under 65,000 distinct CDR3 sequences, about 50% seen only once; the top ten take about 3.6%. Sequenced material: blood. These receptors were taken from a woman between 55 and 75 years old with Graves' ophthalmopathy.

The chain links TRBV7-3 to TRBJ2-5, with D possibly being TRBD1 or TRBD2 (5 bases each). This CDR3 is 13 amino acids long. V lost 5 bases to trimming and J lost 7 bases, with 14 bases between them. Germline-derived CDR1 and CDR2 are SGHTA and FQGTGA. The DNA for the CDR3 is TGTGCCAGCAGCCCCGAAGGGACGGGGACCCAGTACTTC. Translation gives CASSPEGTGTQYF.

The CDR3 protein is CASSTDRDHNEQFF. Written as DNA, the CDR3 is TGTGCCAGCAGCACCGACAGGGACCACAATGAGCAGTTCTTC. The chain joins TRBV7-3 to TRBJ2-1; TRBD1 matches 7 bases. CDR3 size: 14 residues. Losses at the gene ends were 5 bases for V and 5 bases for J; bases not matched to a gene: 6. CDR1 and CDR2 (germline): SGHTA, FQGTGA.

The CDR3 coding sequence is TGCAGCGTCCTGACAGGGGGCCGGGGCTACACCTTC. Translating it yields CSVLTGGRGYTF. The chain uses TRBV29-1 and TRBJ1-2, with 10 bases identical to TRBD1. J gave up 8 bases and V 6 bases, and 6 bases lay outside the gene matches. The germline gives CDR1 SQVTM, CDR2 ANQGSEA. This CDR3 has 12 amino acids. Combining the CDR3 with reference TRBV29-1 and TRBJ1-2 gives the whole variable domain SAVISQKPSRDICQRGTSLTIQCQVDSQVTMMFWYRQQPGQSLTLIATANQGSEATYESGFVIDKFPISRPNLTFSTLTVSNMSPEDSSIYLCSVLTGGRGYTFGSGTRLTVV.

This clonotype turned up a few times. This rearrangement joins TRBV18 to TRBJ2-7; D perhaps matches TRBD2 (6 bases). This CDR3 has 15 amino acids. Trimming cost V 6 bases and J 2 bases, with 17 bases left between them. The germline V gene encodes CDR1 KGHSH and CDR2 LQKENI. The CDR3 region has the DNA TGTGCCAGCTCGGAAGGGAGTGCGGGAACCTACGAGCAGTACTTC. Amino acid sequence: CASSEGSAGTYEQYF.

This clonotype was picked up many times. The V and J genes are TRBV6-2 or TRBV6-3 and TRBJ1-1, with no clear D. The length of the CDR3 is 11 residues. The ends were cut back, 8 bases at V and 6 bases at J, with 10 bases in the middle. CDR1 is MNHEY, CDR2 SVGEGT, per germline. The DNA for the CDR3 is TGTGCCAGCGGAATGATGGCTGAAGCTTTCTTT. Amino acid sequence: CASGMMAEAFF.

The J gene is TRBJ2-2, the V gene TRBV10-3; D uncertain. The CDR3 is made up of 8 amino acids. Germline V lookup: CDR1 ENHRY, CDR2 SYGVKD. V was pared by 10 bases and J by 6 bases, with 0 bases between. For the CDR3, the DNA is TGTGCCACCGGGGAGCTGTTTTTT. It encodes CATGELFF.

This clonotype showed up many times. This chain joins TRBV20-1 and TRBJ1-6; weak D call: TRBD1 (5 bases). V was pared by 4 bases and J by 0 bases, with 16 bases between. In germline, CDR1 is DFQATT, CDR2 SNEGSKA (reference sequence). The CDR3 spans 17 residues. CDR3 in DNA: TGCAGTGCTACCCAAAGACAGCTGAGCTCCTATAATTCACCCCTCCACTTT. Its translation is CSATQRQLSSYNSPLHF.

Turning to this clonotype: A junction boundary mismatches the germline segment, possibly from a read error. This chain joins TRBV7-6 and TRBJ2-2; 13 bases align to TRBD2. The CDR3 loop spans 21 amino acids. CDR1 SGHVS and CDR2 FNYEAQ come from the germline V gene. CDR3 protein: CASNLAARTSGGPPNTGELFF. CDR3 coding DNA: TGTGCCAGCAACTTAGCGGCTAGGACTAGCGGGGGCCCCCCGAACACCGGGGAGCTGTTTTTT. Supplemented by reference TRBV7-6 and TRBJ2-2, the full variable domain reads GAGVSQSPRYKVTKRGQDVALRCDPISGHVSLYWYRQALGQGPEFLTYFNYEAQQDKSGLPNDRFSAERPEGSISTLTIQRTEQRDSAMYRCASNLAARTSGGPPNTGELFFGEGSRLTVL.

This clonotype was counted many times. The chain recombines TRBV28 with TRBJ1-1; D remains ambiguous. Germline assignment: CDR1 MDHEN and CDR2 SYDVKM. CDR3 size: 13 residues. Trimming stripped 3 bases from V and 0 bases from J, with 5 bases between. The DNA of the CDR3 is TGTGCCAGCAGTTTTCTGATGAACACTGAAGCTTTCTTT. Translation: CASSFLMNTEAFF.

The chain uses TRBV2 and TRBJ1-2; a weak D match, TRBD1 (5 bases). V gave up 3 bases and J gave up 0 bases, with 14 bases separating them. The V gene's germline CDR1 is SNHLY and CDR2 FYNNEI. This CDR3 contains 16 residues. This CDR3 is CASSDLRGRANYGYTF. CDR3 DNA sequence: TGTGCCAGCAGTGATTTACGGGGACGAGCTAACTATGGCTACACCTTC.

The chain joins TRBV20-1 to TRBJ1-5; maybe TRBD1 (6 bases). Trimming pared 6 bases from V and 6 bases from J, leaving 15 bases between. The CDR3 is made up of 13 amino acids. Germline CDR1 is DFQATT and CDR2 is SNEGSKA (reference sequence). CDR3 region: CSAEGGEGQPQHF. The CDR3 DNA sequence: TGCAGTGCGGAGGGGGGGGAGGGTCAGCCCCAGCATTTT.

This sequence joins TRBV20-1 and TRBJ2-5, with TRBD2 identical over 9 bases. This CDR3 is 18 amino acids long. Germline V gene lookup returns CDR1 DFQATT and CDR2 SNEGSKA (reference sequence). V trimming: 0 bases; J trimming: 2 bases; junction bases outside the gene matches: 13. Here the CDR3 reads CSARDRRTSANLQETQYF. The CDR3 nucleotides are TGCAGTGCTAGAGATCGAAGGACTAGCGCAAATTTACAAGAGACCCAGTACTTC.

This clonotype is medium-sized within its sample. V and J are TRBV19 and TRBJ1-1; the D gene is possibly TRBD1 (6 bases). Germline assignment: CDR1 LNHDA and CDR2 SQIVND (reference sequence). V was shortened by 3 bases and J by 8 bases, with 10 bases between the two germline ends. This CDR3 contains 12 residues. The CDR3: CASSIRGGEAFF. The DNA of the CDR3 is TGTGCCAGTAGTATTCGGGGGGGCGAAGCTTTCTTT.

A few counts support this clonotype. The V gene is TRBV27, the J gene TRBJ2-4, with D perhaps given as TRBD1 or TRBD2 (5 bases each). Between the trimmed V and J ends, which lost 2 bases and 7 bases, there was a span of 12 bases. The germline gives CDR1 MNHEY, CDR2 SMNVEV (reference sequence). The CDR3 loop spans 14 amino acids. The DNA for the CDR3 is TGTGCCAGCAGTTTAGAGAGGGGTATGAACATTCAGTACTTC. This encodes CASSLERGMNIQYF.

Of note for this clonotype: The junction departs from the called germline gene at one end, perhaps through a read error. The chain joins TRBV5-1 to TRBJ2-6; TRBD2 is a possible D gene (7 bases). The germline gives CDR1 SGHRS, CDR2 YFSETQ. This CDR3 comprises 12 residues. CDR3 coding DNA: TGCGCCAGCGGAAAGGGGGGGAACACTGAAGCTTTC. Protein: CASGKGGNTEAF. Full variable domain (rest looked up from reference TRBV5-1 and TRBJ2-6): KAGVTQTPRYLIKTRGQQVTLSCSPISGHRSVSWYQQTPGQGLQFLFEYFSETQRNKGNFPGRFSGRQFSNSRSEMNVSTLELGDSALYLCASGKGGNTEAFGAGSRLTVL.

There are many counts of this clonotype. A junction boundary mismatches the germline segment, possibly from a read error. The chain is built from TRBV6-1 and TRBJ2-2; D is unresolved. The germline V gene encodes CDR1 MNHNS and CDR2 SASEGT. The CDR3 runs 14 residues. The CDR3 region has the DNA TGTGCCAGCAGTCGCTATCTTAACACCGGTGAGCTGTTTTTT. Translating gives CASSRYLNTGELFF.

This clonotype was seen just once. The chain links TRBV5-1 to TRBJ2-1; possibly TRBD2 for D (6 bases). This CDR3 is built from 13 residues. Trimming removed 4 bases at V and 9 bases at J, with 14 bases between. Germline-derived CDR1 and CDR2 are SGHRS and YFSETQ. The CDR3 loop reads CASSGEVNTEQFF. Here the CDR3 DNA reads TGCGCCAGCAGCGGGGAGGTGAACACTGAGCAGTTCTTC.

In its sample, this clonotype was seen many times. The V and J genes are TRBV2 and TRBJ1-1; D unresolved. CDR1 is SNHLY, CDR2 FYNNEI, per germline. The CDR3 has 12 amino acids. V lost 8 bases and J 1 base, leaving 8 bases between the germline ends. The DNA for the CDR3 is TGTGCCAGCTTCGGAGAGAACACTGAAGCTTTCTTT. This gives the protein CASFGENTEAFF. The whole variable domain, remainder taken from reference TRBV2 and TRBJ1-1, is EPEVTQTPSHQVTQMGQEVILRCVPISNHLYFYWYRQILGQKVEFLVSFYNNEISEKSEIFDDQFSVERPDGSNFTLKIRSTKLEDSAMYFCASFGENTEAFFGQGTRLTVV.

The gene calls are TRBV5-1 and TRBJ1-1; possibly TRBD1 for D (5 bases). V gave up 2 bases and J gave up 4 bases, with 12 bases separating them. The CDR3 is 14 residues long. The germline gives CDR1 SGHRS, CDR2 YFSETQ. The CDR3 loop is CASSFQGTGTEAFF. For the CDR3, the DNA is TGCGCCAGCAGCTTTCAGGGAACGGGCACTGAAGCTTTCTTT.

This clonotype showed up many times. CDR3: CASSLVRPTDTQYF. The CDR3 nucleotides read TGTGCCAGCAGTTTGGTCAGGCCCACAGATACGCAGTATTTT. V and J are TRBV27 and TRBJ2-3; D is unresolved. V gave up 3 bases and J gave up 2 bases, with 9 bases separating them. Looked up from germline, CDR1 is MNHEY and CDR2 is SMNVEV (reference sequence). This CDR3 contains 14 residues.

This clonotype was detected many times. V gene TRBV11-1 combines with J gene TRBJ1-2, with unresolved D. Trimming shortened V by 6 bases and J by 8 bases, and 16 bases separated the two germline ends. Per the germline V gene, CDR1 is SGHAT and CDR2 is FQDESV (reference sequence). The CDR3 is 13 amino acids. The CDR3 DNA follows: TGTGCCAGCAGTCGAGGGCCAGGTCTGGGCTACACCTTC. Amino acid sequence: CASSRGPGLGYTF.

Worth noting for this clonotype: The germline gene is not matched at one end of the junction; a read error may be the cause. J is TRBJ2-2 and V is TRBV14, with TRBD1 matching over 9 bases. Germline loops: CDR1 SGHDN, CDR2 FVKESK. This CDR3 spans 17 amino acids. CDR3: CASSQVRGTGKTGELFF. In DNA form, the CDR3 reads TGTGCCAGCAGCCAAGTACGCGGGACAGGGAAAACCGGGGAGCTGTTTTTC. Together with reference TRBV14 and TRBJ2-2, the CDR3 gives the full variable domain: EAGVTQFPSHSVIEKGQTVTLRCDPISGHDNLYWYRRVMGKEIKFLLHFVKESKQDESGMPNNRFLAERTGGTYSTLKVQPAELEDSGVYFCASSQVRGTGKTGELFFGEGSRLTVL.

V is TRBV5-1 and J is TRBJ1-2, with TRBD1 as a possible D gene (5 bases). The germline V gene has CDR1 SGHRS and CDR2 YFSETQ. The CDR3 length is 15 residues. Trimming cost V 9 bases and J 4 bases, with 22 bases left between them. The CDR3 spells CANSPAAAQAYGYTF. In DNA form, the CDR3 reads TGCGCCAACAGTCCCGCCGCCGCACAGGCCTATGGCTACACCTTC.

This clonotype has just a few counts. The chain combines TRBV18 with TRBJ2-1; weak D call: TRBD2 (6 bases). Germline V gives CDR1 KGHSH, CDR2 LQKENI. V was clipped by 3 bases and J by 4 bases, with 13 bases between them. The CDR3 covers 15 residues. This chain's CDR3 is CASSPDYKIYNEQFF. The CDR3 bases are TGTGCCAGCTCACCGGACTACAAAATATACAATGAGCAGTTCTTC. Full variable domain (outside the CDR3, taken from reference TRBV18 and TRBJ2-1): NAGVMQNPRHLVRRRGQEARLRCSPMKGHSHVYWYRQLPEEGLKFMVYLQKENIIDESGMPKERFSAEFPKEGPSILRIQQVVRGDSAAYFCASSPDYKIYNEQFFGPGTRLTVL.

The gene calls are TRBV20-1 and TRBJ2-5; D remains ambiguous. The V end lost 2 bases, the J end lost 7 bases, and 8 bases lay between the germline ends. Germline V CDR1 and CDR2: DFQATT, SNEGSKA (reference sequence). The CDR3 has 11 amino acids. CDR3 sequence (DNA): TGCAGTGCTAGAATGATAAGGACCCAGTACTTC. Translated, it gives CSARMIRTQYF.

The V gene is TRBV20-1, the J gene TRBJ2-3; 8 bases fit TRBD2. The V segment lost 0 bases and the J segment 4 bases; nucleotides outside the gene matches: 6. The germline V gene has CDR1 DFQATT and CDR2 SNEGSKA (reference sequence). The CDR3 length is 15 residues. CDR3 loop: CSARDHRGGPDTQYF. DNA of the CDR3: TGCAGTGCTAGAGATCACCGGGGGGGCCCAGATACGCAGTATTTT.